This T cell receptor (beta chain) was sequenced during a study of blood T cell repertoires in COVID-19. This clone has only a few counts. J gave up 7 bases and V 8 bases, and 9 bases lay outside the gene matches. CDR3 length: 14 residues. Germline lookup yields CDR1 MDHEN and CDR2 SYDVKM. Clones were sequenced by immunoSEQ multiplex PCR, and TCRdb holds only the in-frame ones, with some missing. Seen here are under 250,000 clones, around 81% observed once, and the top ten hold 8% to 9%. The sequenced sample was PBMCs or T cells enriched from blood (not recorded which). The TCR sequence derives from a woman aged 50 to 60 with acute COVID-19. The chain joins TRBV28 to TRBJ1-4; 8 bases are a match to TRBD1. CDR3: CASSSGGWVEKLFF. The CDR3 coding sequence is TGTGCCAGCTCATCAGGGGGCTGGGTTGAAAAACTGTTTTTT.